The 8 T cell receptor beta chains below all came from one sample that was sequenced in a study of lung T cells in sarcoidosis with Löfgren's syndrome (dated 2017 in TCRdb). The instrument given in TCRdb is Illumina MiSeq. In-frame beta chains were kept once TCRdb had trimmed the public reads at Q25 with fastp and called clones with MiXCR. Here each entry gathers all rows of one CDR3 protein and keeps the most common genes and DNA. Counted in this sample were some 20,000 distinct CDR3 sequences; less than 25% of them appeared once. Roughly 4.3% of the sample is held by the ten biggest clonotypes. The sequenced sample was CD4+ T cells from PBMCs. Source of these receptors: a human donor with sarcoidosis (Löfgren's syndrome or another form), or a control subject (not recorded which).

As to this clonotype: Since a much larger clone is just one base distant, this may be a read error. The rearrangement joins TRBV5-5 to TRBJ1-3, with 7 bases identical to TRBD1. This CDR3 spans 16 amino acids. Germline loops: CDR1 SGHKS, CDR2 YYEKEE (reference sequence). The CDR3 spells CASSLFGPGQQNAIYF. The CDR3 nucleotides are TGTGCCAGCAGCTTGTTCGGTCCGGGACAGCAAAACGCCATATATTTT.

The sample holds a few counts of this clonotype. The DNA for the CDR3 is TGTGCCAGCAGCCCTTGGGGCAGGGGAGGTGGCTACACCTTC. This gives the protein CASSPWGRGGGYTF. The rearrangement uses TRBV11-2 and TRBJ1-2, with a weak D call TRBD1 (6 bases). Germline V lookup: CDR1 SGHAT, CDR2 FQNNGV. Trimming shortened V by 5 bases and J by 7 bases, and 17 bases separated the two germline ends. The CDR3 length is 14 residues.

This clonotype has at least ten counts. V gene TRBV7-9 combines with J gene TRBJ2-5; 7 bases map to TRBD2. This CDR3 spans 15 amino acids. Germline assignment: CDR1 SEHNR and CDR2 FQNEAQ (reference sequence). V gave up 5 bases and J gave up 5 bases; unmatched junction bases: 11. The CDR3, as DNA: TGTGCCAGCAGCCGCGGGGGACCCGCACGGGAGACCCAGTACTTC. This sequence encodes CASSRGGPARETQYF.

This clonotype was observed a single time. A much larger clone differs from this one at a single base, so this may be a read error. The chain links TRBV4-3 to TRBJ2-1; 7 bases match TRBD2. The CDR3 runs to 16 residues. Germline V gives CDR1 LGHNA, CDR2 YSLEER. The CDR3: CASSAWRGSSYTEQFF. The DNA of the CDR3 is TGCGCCAGCAGTGCATGGCGGGGGAGCTCCTACACTGAGCAGTTCTTC.

This clonotype is medium-sized by share. This chain links TRBV7-2 with TRBJ2-7; perhaps TRBD1 as D (6 bases). The CDR3 has 14 amino acids. CDR1 and CDR2 from the germline V gene are SGHTA and FQGNSA. The V and J ends lost 1 base and 3 bases respectively, with 10 bases between them. CDR3 nucleotide sequence: TGTGCCAGCAGCTTAGGTCACAGGGACTACGAGCAGTACTTC. Translating gives CASSLGHRDYEQYF.

Concerning this clonotype itself: A read error may account for a junction end that differs from germline. The chain employs TRBV20-1 and TRBJ2-7, with 8 bases fitting TRBD2. The CDR3 has 18 amino acids. From germline, CDR1 is DFQATT and CDR2 SNEGSKA (reference sequence). The CDR3 nucleotides are TGCGGTGCTATAGATGGCGGGGGGACTTTGCCGGGGACCTACGAGCAGTACTTC. Protein: CGAIDGGGTLPGTYEQYF.

Comment on this clonotype: This clone may be a read error of a much larger clone one base away. The V gene is TRBV7-6, the J gene TRBJ2-3; perhaps TRBD2 as D (6 bases). Trimming shortened V by 1 base and J by 0 bases, and 14 bases separated the two germline ends. The CDR3 is 17 residues long. Germline V lookup: CDR1 SGHVS, CDR2 FNYEAQ. The CDR3 is CASSLVSTGVSTDTQYF. The CDR3 bases are TGTGCCAGCAGCTTAGTTTCTACGGGGGTGAGCACAGATACGCAGTATTTT.

Turning to this clonotype: This may be a read error: a much more frequent sequence differs by one nucleotide. The rearrangement joins TRBV5-1 to TRBJ2-1, with D uncertain. V was clipped by 2 bases and J by 3 bases, with 9 bases between them. The CDR3 is 14 residues long. Germline V gene sequence: CDR1 SGHRS, CDR2 YFSETQ. The CDR3 loop is CASSFDNNYNEQFF. CDR3 nucleotide sequence: TGCGCCAGCAGCTTTGATAATAACTACAATGAGCAGTTCTTC.